These 24 T cell receptor beta chains originate from one sample sequenced in a study of CD8 T cells in ankylosing spondylitis. TCRdb fed the 5' RACE reads into MiXCR, producing one record per CDR3 protein. There are around 120,000 distinct CDR3 sequences in the sample; 20% to 30% occur only once, and about 12% lies in the top ten. Input material: synovial fluid, either unsorted or a sorted T cell fraction (not recorded which). These receptors all stem from a male donor with ankylosing spondylitis.

The V call is TRBV11-2, the J call TRBJ2-1; D uncertain. The CDR3 totals 15 residues. Trimming pared 1 base from V and 6 bases from J, leaving 13 bases between. Germline loops: CDR1 SGHAT, CDR2 FQNNGV. The DNA of the CDR3 is TGTGCCAGCAGCTTAGTTGTGGGTCACGGCAATGAGCAGTTCTTC. Its translation is CASSLVVGHGNEQFF. Based on the CDR3 plus reference TRBV11-2 and TRBJ2-1, the full variable domain is EAGVAQSPRYKIIEKRQSVAFWCNPISGHATLYWYQQILGQGPKLLIQFQNNGVVDDSQLPKDRFSAERLKGVDSTLKIQPAKLEDSAVYLCASSLVVGHGNEQFFGPGTRLTVL.

CDR3: CASSQDWAGVAFF. The CDR3 coding sequence is TGTGCCAGCAGCCAAGACTGGGCGGGGGTGGCTTTCTTT. The chain joins TRBV4-2 to TRBJ1-1; D is perhaps TRBD1 (5 bases). Germline V gene data show CDR1 as LGHNA and CDR2 as YNFKEQ. The CDR3 is made up of 13 amino acids. The V end was cut by 0 bases, the J end by 11 bases, with 13 bases between.

A few counts support this clonotype. CDR3 in DNA: TGCGCCAGCAGCCAGCTGCGGGCGAGCGAGCAGTACTTC. It yields the protein CASSQLRASEQYF. The chain carries TRBV10-1 and TRBJ2-7, with a tentative D call TRBD2 (5 bases). Trimming stripped 6 bases from V and 6 bases from J, with 15 bases between. Germline CDR1 is WNHNN and CDR2 is SYGVQD (reference sequence). The CDR3 has 13 amino acids.

This clonotype was observed a few times. The chain recombines TRBV20-1 with TRBJ2-1; D remains unclear. The V gene lost 3 bases and the J gene lost 1 base, with 7 bases spanning the gap. This CDR3 comprises 13 residues. The germline V gene encodes CDR1 DFQATT and CDR2 SNEGSKA (reference sequence). The CDR3 loop is CSARGVSYNEQFF. As DNA, the CDR3 is TGCAGTGCTAGGGGCGTTTCCTACAATGAGCAGTTCTTC.

This clonotype was found a few times. The rearrangement joins TRBV25-1 to TRBJ1-1, with D tentatively TRBD1 (6 bases). Trimming cost V 5 bases and J 2 bases, with 12 bases left between them. CDR1 and CDR2 (germline): MGHDK, SYGVNS. This CDR3 comprises 14 residues. CDR3 DNA: TGTGCCAGCAGTACTGCAGGGGTAAACACTGAAGCTTTCTTT. Protein: CASSTAGVNTEAFF.

This clonotype was observed at least ten times. The chain uses TRBV29-1 and TRBJ1-2; D ambiguous. The CDR3 runs 14 residues. V lost 0 bases, J lost 4 bases, and 12 bases lay in between. The V gene's germline CDR1 is SQVTM and CDR2 ANQGSEA. CDR3 sequence reads: CSVEEDEWAYGYTF. The CDR3 bases are TGCAGCGTTGAAGAGGACGAATGGGCCTATGGCTACACCTTC.

This clonotype occurred many times. V and J are TRBV5-1 and TRBJ2-7, with 8 bases aligning to TRBD1. Germline V gene lookup returns CDR1 SGHRS and CDR2 YFSETQ. Trimming took 0 bases from V and 0 from J; bases not matched to a gene: 5. This CDR3 has 16 residues. The CDR3 protein is CASSLGGTGFSYEQYF. The CDR3 DNA follows: TGCGCCAGCAGCTTGGGAGGGACAGGATTCTCCTACGAGCAGTACTTC.

This clonotype has only a few counts. One end of the junction fails to match germline, which may point to a read error. The V gene is TRBV5-1, the J gene TRBJ1-5; TRBD1 matches 7 bases. The CDR3 is made up of 14 amino acids. Germline-derived CDR1 and CDR2 are SGHRS and YFSETQ. The CDR3 protein is CASSLTGGNQPQHF. In nucleotides, the CDR3 is TGTGCCAGCTCACTTACAGGGGGCAATCAGCCCCAGCATTTT. Supplemented by reference TRBV5-1 and TRBJ1-5, the full variable domain reads KAGVTQTPRYLIKTRGQQVTLSCSPISGHRSVSWYQQTPGQGLQFLFEYFSETQRNKGNFPGRFSGRQFSNSRSEMNVSTLELGDSALYLCASSLTGGNQPQHFGDGTRLSIL.

This clonotype has a count of ten or more. The CDR3 DNA sequence: TGTGCCAGCAGCCAAGAATTGCAGGGGGCGCGGTATGAGCAGTTCTTC. Amino acid sequence: CASSQELQGARYEQFF. The rearrangement joins TRBV3-1 to TRBJ2-1; TRBD1 agrees at 8 bases. CDR1 and CDR2 (germline): LGHDT, YNNKEL (reference sequence). V lost 0 bases to trimming and J lost 8 bases; unmatched junction nucleotides: 9. This CDR3 spans 16 amino acids.

The chain is built from TRBV20-1 and TRBJ2-5, with D perhaps TRBD2 (5 bases). V was trimmed by 1 base and J by 9 bases, leaving 15 bases between them. The CDR3 is 13 amino acids. Germline V gene lookup returns CDR1 DFQATT and CDR2 SNEGSKA (reference sequence). This chain's CDR3 is CSARAPSAEAQYF. CDR3 bases: TGCAGTGCTAGAGCACCCTCGGCGGAGGCCCAGTACTTC.

The table lists this clonotype with many counts. This chain connects TRBV10-2 to TRBJ2-5; no clear D gene. Trimming shortened V by 4 bases and J by 5 bases, and 8 bases separated the two germline ends. The CDR3 extends over 12 amino acids. The V gene's germline CDR1 is WSHSY and CDR2 SAAADI. CDR3: CASSVSPETQYF. The CDR3 DNA reads TGCGCCAGCAGTGTTAGTCCGGAGACCCAGTACTTC.

This clonotype was observed a few times. The chain is built from TRBV12-5 and TRBJ2-2; TRBD1 matches at 7 bases. The CDR3 totals 15 residues. V lost 1 base and J lost 5; bases outside the gene matches: 4. CDR1 is LGHNT, CDR2 FRNRAP, per germline. The CDR3 DNA reads as TGTGCTAGTGGTTTGGACCTACAGGGGACCGGGGAGCTGTTTTTT. Its translation is CASGLDLQGTGELFF.

This clonotype occurred a few times. This chain connects TRBV3-1 to TRBJ2-1, with TRBD2 matching 8 bases. The V gene end was trimmed by 2 bases and the J gene end by 3 bases; junction bases not matched to a gene: 6. CDR3 length: 16 amino acids. Germline CDR1 is LGHDT and CDR2 is YNNKEL (reference sequence). The chain's CDR3 is CASSQRGAGGYNEQFF. The CDR3 DNA reads TGTGCCAGCAGCCAACGGGGGGCGGGAGGCTACAATGAGCAGTTCTTC.

This clonotype was seen more than once but under ten times. The chain combines TRBV12-3 or TRBV12-4 with TRBJ2-5; TRBD2 agrees at 8 bases. The CDR3 runs to 15 residues. The ends lost 6 bases at V and 3 bases at J; junction bases unmatched: 9. CDR3 coding DNA: TGTGCCAGCAGAAGTGACCGGGAGGGTAAAGAGACCCAGTACTTC. It specifies CASRSDREGKETQYF.

This chain uses TRBV30 with TRBJ1-1, with D possibly matching TRBD1 (5 bases). Germline loops: CDR1 GTSNPN, CDR2 SVGIG (reference sequence). This CDR3 spans 14 amino acids. V lost 3 bases to trimming and J lost 1 base, with 12 bases between them. CDR3 amino acids: CAWSMGQPNTEAFF. The CDR3 bases are TGTGCCTGGAGCATGGGGCAGCCGAACACTGAAGCTTTCTTT.

The table lists this clonotype with many counts. The chain has TRBV3-1 and TRBJ2-4; no firm D call. CDR1 is LGHDT, CDR2 YNNKEL, per germline (reference sequence). The CDR3 consists of 16 residues. The V end was cut by 0 bases, the J end by 5 bases, with 14 bases between. This CDR3 is CASSQEGWGRQNIQYF. In DNA, the CDR3 is TGTGCCAGCAGCCAAGAGGGCTGGGGAAGGCAAAACATTCAGTACTTC.

The chain carries TRBV24-1 and TRBJ2-2, with 8 bases matching TRBD1. Trimming took 2 bases from V and 4 from J; bases not matched to a gene: 2. The CDR3 totals 15 residues. The germline V gene encodes CDR1 KGHDR and CDR2 SFDVKD. The CDR3 region is CATSDSQGATGELFF. The CDR3 DNA sequence: TGTGCCACCAGTGATTCGCAGGGGGCCACCGGGGAGCTGTTTTTT.

This clonotype was counted at least ten times. This rearrangement joins TRBV11-3 to TRBJ2-1; D not resolved. CDR3 length equals 16 residues. Trimming pared 1 base from V and 5 bases from J, leaving 15 bases between. CDR1 is SGHNT and CDR2 is YENEEA in the germline V gene. The CDR3, as DNA: TGTGCCAGCAGCTTAGGAGAGTTTCACCGAGACAATGAGCAGTTCTTC. Amino acid sequence: CASSLGEFHRDNEQFF.

This chain connects TRBV9 to TRBJ2-1; no clear D gene. Trimming took 2 bases from V and 4 from J, leaving 4 bases between them. The germline CDR1 and CDR2 sequences are SGDLS and YYNGEE. CDR3 length equals 12 residues. CDR3 nucleotide sequence: TGTGCCAGCAGCGTGGGTTACAATGAGCAGTTCTTC. Translating it yields CASSVGYNEQFF.

This clonotype was seen a handful of times. The rearrangement joins TRBV20-1 to TRBJ2-5; unclear D gene. The CDR3 runs to 12 residues. In germline, CDR1 is DFQATT, CDR2 SNEGSKA (reference sequence). The V end lost 7 bases, the J end lost 5 bases, and 14 bases lay between the germline ends. CDR3 coding DNA: TGCAGTGTCCCCCTGTTGGCGGAGACCCAGTACTTC. It encodes CSVPLLAETQYF.

V and J are TRBV20-1 and TRBJ2-5; D is possibly TRBD1 or TRBD2 (5 bases each). CDR1 and CDR2 (germline): DFQATT, SNEGSKA (reference sequence). The CDR3 extends over 15 amino acids. V lost 0 bases and J 4 bases, leaving 15 bases between the germline ends. The CDR3 DNA reads as TGCAGTGCTAGAGATCCGTCCCGGGACGGAGAGACCCAGTACTTC. Translating it yields CSARDPSRDGETQYF.

The chain links TRBV12-3 or TRBV12-4 to TRBJ2-1; maybe TRBD2 (6 bases). Trimming shortened V by 1 base and J by 7 bases, and 8 bases separated the two germline ends. CDR3 length: 13 residues. CDR3 nucleotides: TGTGCCAGCAGTTTAGGGGGGAGGAATGAGCAGTTCTTC. It translates to CASSLGGRNEQFF.

In DNA, the CDR3 is TGCGCCAGCAGCTTACTAGCGGGAGGGGGAGAGACCCAGTACTTC. It translates to CASSLLAGGGETQYF. The chain joins TRBV5-1 to TRBJ2-5, with 13 nucleotides matching TRBD2. This CDR3 comprises 15 residues. Germline V gives CDR1 SGHRS, CDR2 YFSETQ. V lost 2 bases, J lost 4 bases, and 2 bases stayed unmatched.

This chain joins TRBV10-3 and TRBJ1-1; D uncertain. This CDR3 has 15 amino acids. Trimming took 1 base from V and 1 from J, leaving 10 bases between them. CDR1 is ENHRY, CDR2 SYGVKD, per germline. The DNA for the CDR3 is TGTGCCATCAGTGAGTTCCTTAAGGGGAACACTGAAGCTTTCTTT. It specifies CAISEFLKGNTEAFF.